This record covers a single TCR beta chain. The sample comes from a study of blood T cell repertoires in COVID-19. Measured with immunoSEQ multiplex PCR; TCRdb has only the in-frame clones, and not every one. The profile shows over 200,000 clones, around four fifths of them singletons. V shed 7 bases and J 7 bases; nucleotides not matched to a gene: 17. The CDR3 has 17 residues. Germline V gene data show CDR1 as MGHRA and CDR2 as YSYEKL. This sequence was found in a man older than 75 with acute or convalescent COVID-19. The chain joins TRBV4-1 to TRBJ1-2; 11 nucleotides match TRBD1. Sequencing was done on a sample of peripheral blood. The CDR3 coding sequence is TGCGCCAGCACCCCCCCCGGGACAGGGGGTTTCGCCGCTGGCTACACCTTC. Its protein is CASTPPGTGGFAAGYTF.